These 7 T cell receptor beta chains share one sample of origin, sequenced in a study of T cells in Graves' hyperthyroidism and ophthalmopathy. What was amplified from RNA transcripts were TCR beta CDR3 regions. Carried out on the TCR CDR3, a first-round RT-PCR used the HTBI primer set. TCRdb redid the calling of the multiplex PCR reads with MiXCR, one entry per CDR3 protein. The table lists about 210,000 distinct CDR3 sequences, 15% to 20% of them singletons, with around 50% in the top ten. Sequencing was carried out using blood. All receptors derive from a man over 45 with Graves' hyperthyroidism.

The rearrangement joins TRBV3-1 to TRBJ2-3; TRBD2 matches at 9 bases. Trimming took 1 base from V and 1 from J; bases not matched to a gene: 6. Germline V gene lookup returns CDR1 LGHDT and CDR2 YNNKEL (reference sequence). The CDR3 extends over 17 amino acids. The CDR3 reads CASSQVNSGSGTDTQYF. The CDR3 DNA reads as TGTGCCAGCAGCCAAGTTAATAGCGGGAGTGGCACAGATACGCAGTATTTT.

This clonotype has just a few counts. The rearrangement joins TRBV3-1 to TRBJ2-1; no clear D. This CDR3 region has 12 residues. With 0 bases removed from V and 10 bases from J, the gap between germline ends came to 7 bases. Germline loops: CDR1 LGHDT, CDR2 YNNKEL (reference sequence). DNA of the CDR3: TGTGCCAGCAGCCAAGATGGCCAAGAGCAGTTCTTC. Protein: CASSQDGQEQFF.

This chain links TRBV5-1 with TRBJ2-7; 15 bases are a match to TRBD2. Germline trimming cut 4 bases from V and 8 bases from J; bases unmatched to any gene: 4. The CDR3 runs to 14 residues. Per the germline V gene, CDR1 is SGHRS and CDR2 is YFSETQ. The CDR3 reads CASSLGTSGRKQYF. CDR3 bases: TGCGCCAGCAGCCTCGGGACTAGCGGGAGGAAGCAGTACTTC.

This clonotype was seen a handful of times. Just one base apart from a much larger clone, this may be a read error. V and J are TRBV11-3 and TRBJ2-2; D call uncertain. Germline CDR1 and CDR2: SGHNT and YENEEA. With 1 base removed from V and 1 base from J, the gap between germline ends came to 4 bases. This CDR3 region has 14 residues. The CDR3 is CASSLGKNTGELFF. The CDR3 DNA reads TGTGCCAGCAGCTTAGGCAAGAACACCGGGGAGCTGTTTTTT.

This clonotype was observed many times. The chain links TRBV7-8 to TRBJ2-2, with D possibly called TRBD1 or TRBD2 (5 bases each). The CDR3 has 15 residues. V shed 5 bases and J shed 4 bases, with 14 bases lying between them. Germline loops: CDR1 SGHVS, CDR2 FQNEAQ. The CDR3 region has the DNA TGTGCCAGCAGCCTCCGGGCTGGGGGCACCGGGGAGCTGTTTTTT. Translating gives CASSLRAGGTGELFF.

Turning to this clonotype: A read error may be the cause here, since a much bigger clone is one base away. This chain links TRBV7-9 with TRBJ2-6; D is uncertain. Germline CDR1 is SEHNR and CDR2 is FQNEAQ (reference sequence). The CDR3 spans 13 residues. The CDR3 protein is CASSSGSAEVPTF. The CDR3 DNA reads as TGTGCCAGCAGCTCCGGATCTGCAGAGGTCCCGACTTTC.

This clonotype was counted at least ten times. The chain is built from TRBV5-4 and TRBJ2-5; TRBD2 matches at 9 bases. In germline, CDR1 is SGHNT, CDR2 YYREEE (reference sequence). The CDR3 has 15 residues. Trimming removed 4 bases from V and 4 bases from J; junction bases left unmatched: 8. The DNA of the CDR3 is TGTGCCAGCAGCGTTCCGGTAGCGGGAGTAGAGACCCAGTACTTC. Translated: CASSVPVAGVETQYF.